A selection of T cell receptor beta chains follows, all from one sample in a study of molecular identifiers for immune sequencing clone quantification. Each CDR3 protein is one row after TCRdb ran MiXCR on the PCR reads. The sample has about 640,000 distinct CDR3 sequences, about 20% seen once. Sequenced input: naive CD8+ T cells from blood, with Jurkat cell RNA spiked in. Every receptor here comes from a human donor in good health. Some libraries in this study had Jurkat cell RNA spiked in. The CDR3 runs from the conserved cysteine through the conserved F or W. D genes are given only for firm matches. The size of a clone is reported for some rows only, either as once, few or many, or as a class for expanded clones.

>many|TRBJ1-1|TRBV5-4|TRBD1
CASSLVGQGSEAFF
TGTGCCAGCAGCTTGGTGGGACAGGGCTCTGAAGCTTTCTTT
>many|TRBJ2-3|TRBV15|-
CATSRGRDFWHTQYF
TGTGCCACCAGCAGAGGCCGGGACTTTTGGCATACGCAGTATTTT
>many|TRBJ2-7|TRBV14|TRBD2
CASSQEGLAGGPNDEQYF
TGTGCCAGCAGCCAAGAGGGACTAGCGGGGGGCCCCAACGACGAGCAGTACTTC
>many|TRBJ2-3|TRBV12-3/TRBV12-4|TRBD1
CASSLSSGDRAKDTQYF
TGTGCCAGCAGTTTATCATCCGGGGACAGGGCGAAAGATACGCAGTATTTT
>-|TRBJ1-3|TRBV30|-
CAWRIGSGNTIYF
TGTGCCTGGAGGATAGGGTCTGGAAACACCATATATTTT
>many|TRBJ1-6|TRBV20-1|-
CSAREVGDSRNSPLHF
TGCAGTGCTAGAGAGGTTGGGGACTCAAGAAATTCACCCCTCCACTTT
>many|TRBJ2-3|TRBV12-3/TRBV12-4|-
CASSSEISSTDTQYF
TGTGCCAGCAGTTCAGAAATATCTAGCACAGATACGCAGTATTTT
>many|TRBJ2-7|TRBV30|-
CAWQKALEQYF
TGTGCCTGGCAGAAAGCATTAGAGCAGTACTTC
>many|TRBJ1-2|TRBV27|TRBD1
CASRLAGQGLSF
TGTGCCAGCAGACTTGCAGGACAGGGCTTGTCCTTC
>-|TRBJ1-3|TRBV7-2|TRBD1
CASSEGQGAGNTIHF
TGTGCCAGCAGCGAGGGACAGGGGGCTGGAAACACCATACATTTT
>many|TRBJ1-5|TRBV6-5|-
CASSTEENQPQHF
TGTGCCAGCAGTACAGAAGAAAATCAGCCCCAGCATTTT
>many|TRBJ1-1|TRBV11-2|TRBD1
CASSERQGYTEAFF
TGTGCCAGCAGCGAAAGACAGGGCTACACTGAAGCTTTCTTT
>many|TRBJ2-5|TRBV19|TRBD2
CASPGLVVKTQYF
TGTGCCAGTCCTGGACTAGTAGTAAAGACCCAGTACTTC
>many|TRBJ2-7|TRBV19|-
CASSIGQGSSYEQYF
TGTGCCAGTAGTATAGGGCAGGGGAGCTCCTACGAGCAGTACTTC